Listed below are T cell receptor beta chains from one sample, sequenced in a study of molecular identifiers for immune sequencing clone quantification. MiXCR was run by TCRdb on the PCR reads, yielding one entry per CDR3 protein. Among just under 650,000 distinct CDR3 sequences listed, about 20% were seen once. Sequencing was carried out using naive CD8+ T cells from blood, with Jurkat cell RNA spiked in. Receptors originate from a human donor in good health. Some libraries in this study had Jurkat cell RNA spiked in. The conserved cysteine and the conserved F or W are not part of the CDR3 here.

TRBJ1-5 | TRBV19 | ASSIDRTGAPQPQH
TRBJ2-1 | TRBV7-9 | ASSLRQREQF
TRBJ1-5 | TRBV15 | ATSRDMGISNQPQH
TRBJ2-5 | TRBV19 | ASTQRGQETQY
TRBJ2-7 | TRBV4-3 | ASSQDRFYPEQY
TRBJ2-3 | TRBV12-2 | ASRLAPQRGATDTQY
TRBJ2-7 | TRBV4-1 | ASSLTLAGHEQY
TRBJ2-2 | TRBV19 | ASSYRTGRNTGELF
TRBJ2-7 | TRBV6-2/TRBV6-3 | ASSYYGVSYEQY
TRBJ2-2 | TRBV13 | ASMLGATGELF
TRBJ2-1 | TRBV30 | AWSTRAVGISSYNGQF
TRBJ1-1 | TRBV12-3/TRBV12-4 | ASSLTGTAVTEAF
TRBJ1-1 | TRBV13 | ASSLEGVSGGTEAF
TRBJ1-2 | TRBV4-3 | ASSQDKLTAFNYGYT
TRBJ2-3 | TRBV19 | ASGGDSSTDTQY
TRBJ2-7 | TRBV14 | ASSQGPTTSYEQY
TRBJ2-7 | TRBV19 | ASSTGTFPSYEQY
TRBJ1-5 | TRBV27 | ASSQSRGSNQPQH
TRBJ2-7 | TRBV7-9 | ASSLAIEGEQY
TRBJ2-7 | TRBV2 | ASSEELAGGYEQY
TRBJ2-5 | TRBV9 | ASSVGSGGQETQY
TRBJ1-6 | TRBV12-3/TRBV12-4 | ASSLAGGDSPLH
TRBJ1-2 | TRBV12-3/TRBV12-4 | ASSLLITGNNYGYT
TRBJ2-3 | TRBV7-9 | ASSLAGGEADTQY
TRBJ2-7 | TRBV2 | ASLGGAPYEQY
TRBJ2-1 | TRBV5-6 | ASGLGEFAYNEQF
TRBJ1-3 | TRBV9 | ASSPSEDSLLSGNTIY
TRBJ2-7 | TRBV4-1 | ASSQDVGSSYEQY
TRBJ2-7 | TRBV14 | ASSQDSWTAYYEQY
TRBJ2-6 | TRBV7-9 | ASTPSSGANVLT
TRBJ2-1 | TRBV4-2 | ASSPPGASYNEQF
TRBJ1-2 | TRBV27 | ASSSSRQGDYGYT
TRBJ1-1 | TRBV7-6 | ASSQGVLNTEAF
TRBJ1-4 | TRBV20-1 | SAPLGFVNEKLF
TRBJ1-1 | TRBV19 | ASILGGHPNTEAF
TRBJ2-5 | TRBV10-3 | AISVEGYQETQY
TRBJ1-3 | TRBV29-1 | SVWSLSGTGTGNTIY
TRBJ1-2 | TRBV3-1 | ASSPPRRDRDLRYGYT
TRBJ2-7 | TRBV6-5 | ASSPGQGWYEQY
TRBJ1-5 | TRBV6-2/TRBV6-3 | ASSLQGFNQPQH
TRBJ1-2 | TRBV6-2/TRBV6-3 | ASSQMDRSNYGYT
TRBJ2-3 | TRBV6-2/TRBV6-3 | ASTARASLAGGSTDTQY
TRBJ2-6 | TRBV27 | ASSPSGANVLT
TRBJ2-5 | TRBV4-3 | ASSQDLGTPQETQY
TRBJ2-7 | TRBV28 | ASSFQSSYEQY
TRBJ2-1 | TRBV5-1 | ASSLGQGIYNEQF
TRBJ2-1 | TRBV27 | ASSLSMLANGEQF
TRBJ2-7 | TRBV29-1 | SVAQGGTYEQY